This T cell receptor beta chain is drawn from a study of T cells expressing NK-cell markers. Findings and caveats of the study: One observes that, in a handful of donors, these clonotypes were also the leading ones within the CD3+CD56-NKG2C+ fraction. There remained a lack of clarity about HCMV specificity of expanded NKG2C+ T cell clones. In roughly six donors, dominant NKG2C+ clonotypes were about 1.0-7.5% of CD8+ T cells.

Note on this clonotype: Antigen: not known.

What made the TCR beta cDNA was 5'RACE template switching with UMIs. TCRdb reanalyzed the 5' RACE reads and collapses them to one entry per CDR3 protein, without DNA. Its table lists hundreds of thousands of distinct CDR3 sequences. The CDR3 contains 15 residues. CDR1 SEHNR and CDR2 FQNEAQ come from the germline V gene (reference sequence). The material sequenced was blood T cells: a sorted CD56 or NKG2C T cell subset, CD4+ or CD8+ T cells, or bulk PBMC T cells (not recorded which). The rearrangement joins TRBV7-9 to TRBJ2-2; as DNA is missing, the TRBD1 call by TCRdb cannot be tested. The source of this sequence is a man aged 18 to 29 in good health. The CDR3 region is CATGTGTGSTGELFF.